The 29 T cell receptor beta chains below all came from one sample that was sequenced in a study of metastatic and nonmetastatic thyroid tumors. Using MiXCR, TCRdb re-called clones from the PCR reads. The sample includes some 17,000 clones, less than 40% seen only once; the top ten take more than 15%. Nobody among the patients had been given any treatment before thyroid surgery. The sequencing sample was made of tumor tissue. These TCRs come from a female donor with papillary thyroid cancer or a benign thyroid nodule (not recorded which). Some clones in this sample may be carry-over from other donors' samples.

This clone has a count of ten or more. This CDR3 reads CASSQAETGSGELFF. CDR3 coding DNA: TGTGCCAGCAGCCAAGCAGAGACAGGATCCGGGGAGCTGTTTTTT. The V call is TRBV2, the J call TRBJ2-2, with D possibly being TRBD1 (6 bases). This CDR3 comprises 15 residues. V dropped 6 bases and J dropped 6 bases, with 17 bases sitting between them. The germline CDR1 and CDR2 sequences are SNHLY and FYNNEI.

The rearrangement uses TRBV7-2 and TRBJ1-6; the match to TRBD1 covers 12 bases. Germline loops: CDR1 SGHTA, CDR2 FQGNSA. The CDR3 has 15 residues. The J segment lost 10 bases and the V segment lost 4 bases, leaving 5 bases of the junction unmatched. CDR3: CASSSGTGGRSPLHF. CDR3 sequence (DNA): TGTGCCAGCAGCTCCGGGACAGGGGGCAGGTCACCCCTCCACTTT.

The sample holds many counts of this clone. A much larger clone is a single base away; this may be a read error. CDR3 residues: CASGGTTGNTDTQYF. The CDR3 region has the DNA TGTGCCAGCGGGGGCACGACAGGGAACACAGATACGCAGTATTTT. The V call is TRBV6-2 or TRBV6-3, the J call TRBJ2-3, with 7 bases that match TRBD1. Per germline, CDR1 MNHEY and CDR2 SVGEGT. This CDR3 spans 15 amino acids. Germline trimming cut 8 bases from V and 2 bases from J; bases unmatched to any gene: 10.

This clone was observed a handful of times. The chain carries TRBV27 and TRBJ2-7; 9 bases match TRBD1. The trim removed 7 bases at V and 3 bases at J, leaving 7 bases unmatched. This CDR3 is built from 14 residues. Germline V lookup: CDR1 MNHEY, CDR2 SMNVEV (reference sequence). The CDR3 loop reads CASIPGQGFYEQYF. CDR3 in DNA: TGTGCCAGCATACCGGGACAGGGTTTCTACGAGCAGTACTTC.

The gene calls are TRBV6-5 and TRBJ2-7; D uncertain. The germline CDR1 and CDR2 sequences are MNHEY and SVGAGI. Trimming removed 4 bases from V and 1 base from J, with 11 bases in between. The CDR3 length is 14 residues. CDR3 sequence reads: CASSLSWWSYEQYF. CDR3 in DNA: TGTGCCAGCAGTTTGAGCTGGTGGTCCTACGAGCAGTACTTC.

The chain uses TRBV6-2 or TRBV6-3 and TRBJ1-5; 8 positions agree with TRBD1. V lost 2 bases, J lost 3 bases, and 3 bases stayed unmatched. The CDR3 runs to 15 residues. Germline CDR1 is MNHEY and CDR2 is SVGEGT. The chain's CDR3 is CASSYGTGANQPQHF. In DNA form, the CDR3 reads TGTGCCAGCAGTTACGGGACAGGTGCCAATCAGCCCCAGCATTTT.

A few counts support this clone. This chain uses TRBV7-2 with TRBJ2-7; maybe TRBD2 (5 bases). This CDR3 has 13 residues. Deletions cut 1 base from V and 5 bases from J, with 9 bases between. Looked up from germline, CDR1 is SGHTA and CDR2 is FQGNSA. The CDR3 DNA reads as TGTGCCAGCAGCTTAGAGAACGGGGACGAGCAGTACTTC. Protein product: CASSLENGDEQYF.

This clone was observed at least ten times. CDR3 bases: TGTGCCAGCAGTGAGAAAGCGGAGACCTACACAGATACGCAGTATTTT. It specifies CASSEKAETYTDTQYF. This chain connects TRBV6-4 to TRBJ2-3; maybe TRBD2 (5 bases). CDR1 and CDR2 from the germline V gene are MRHNA and SNTAGT. Trimming cost V 3 bases and J 2 bases, with 15 bases left between them. CDR3 length: 16 residues.

This sequence joins TRBV30 and TRBJ1-2; tentative D call: TRBD1 (6 bases). Trimming stripped 3 bases from V and 6 bases from J, with 17 bases between. This CDR3 is 14 amino acids long. CDR1 GTSNPN and CDR2 SVGIG come from the germline V gene (reference sequence). In DNA, the CDR3 is TGTGCCTGGAGGGCGAACAGGGTTATAAATGGCTACACCTTC. This encodes CAWRANRVINGYTF.

The rearrangement joins TRBV30 to TRBJ1-1; D gene unclear. The CDR3 spans 12 residues. The V gene's germline CDR1 is GTSNPN and CDR2 SVGIG (reference sequence). Between the trimmed V and J ends, which lost 2 bases and 0 bases, there was a span of 4 bases. CDR3 in amino acids: CAWSSVNTEAFF. As DNA, the CDR3 is TGTGCCTGGAGTTCAGTGAACACTGAAGCTTTCTTT.

This clone was seen just once. The chain uses TRBV5-1 and TRBJ2-7; 7 bases match TRBD1. Trimming at V came to 7 bases and at J to 1 base, leaving 11 bases not matched to a gene. The length of the CDR3 is 15 residues. Germline-derived CDR1 and CDR2 are SGHRS and YFSETQ. The CDR3 bases are TGCGCCAGCCGGGCCCCGGGACAGCCGTCCTACGAGCAGTACTTC. It codes for CASRAPGQPSYEQYF.

This clone was seen many times. The chain carries TRBV13 and TRBJ2-6, with D hard to call. V lost 5 bases and J lost 0, with 20 bases in between. Germline V gene lookup returns CDR1 PRHDT and CDR2 FYEKMQ (reference sequence). The length of the CDR3 is 19 residues. CDR3 sequence reads: CASSQWRSGRISGANVLTF. The CDR3 bases are TGTGCCAGCAGCCAGTGGCGCTCCGGACGGATCTCTGGGGCCAACGTCCTGACTTTC.

The CDR3 sequence is CASSPYPSTDTQYF. The CDR3 DNA reads TGTGCCAGCTCACCATACCCGAGCACAGATACGCAGTATTTT. J is TRBJ2-3 and V is TRBV18; D call uncertain. Trimming pared 2 bases from V and 0 bases from J, leaving 6 bases between. CDR3 length: 14 residues. Germline CDR1 and CDR2: KGHSH and LQKENI.

This clone was seen only once. The chain recombines TRBV19 with TRBJ2-7, with D maybe TRBD1 (6 bases). The germline V gene has CDR1 LNHDA and CDR2 SQIVND (reference sequence). Deletions cut 6 bases from V and 0 bases from J, with 18 bases between. The CDR3 runs to 16 residues. CDR3 nucleotides: TGTGCCAGTAGCCCCATGGGGGCCGTGAGCTCCTACGAGCAGTACTTC. This encodes CASSPMGAVSSYEQYF.

The chain couples TRBV19 to TRBJ2-2; TRBD1 is a possible D gene (5 bases). The CDR3 runs to 14 residues. V was pared by 5 bases and J by 4 bases, with 11 bases between. Germline CDR1 is LNHDA and CDR2 is SQIVND (reference sequence). CDR3: CASSQGHPTGELFF. Here the CDR3 DNA reads TGTGCCAGTAGTCAAGGACACCCCACCGGGGAGCTGTTTTTT.

V usage is TRBV5-1 and J usage is TRBJ2-3; 7 nucleotides line up with TRBD2. The CDR3 is 18 residues long. Losses at the gene ends were 0 bases for V and 0 bases for J; bases not matched to a gene: 10. Germline values: CDR1 SGHRS, CDR2 YFSETQ. The CDR3 is CASSLALLSGASTDTQYF. The CDR3 DNA sequence: TGCGCCAGCAGCTTGGCCTTGTTGAGCGGGGCTAGCACAGATACGCAGTATTTT.

This clone rates as medium-sized. This sequence joins TRBV12-3 or TRBV12-4 and TRBJ2-3, with 13 bases identical to TRBD2. The CDR3 loop spans 15 amino acids. Trimming at V came to 7 bases and at J to 1 base, leaving 2 bases not matched to a gene. Written as DNA, the CDR3 is TGTGCCAGCACGGGACTAGCGGGACGCACAGATACGCAGTATTTT. Protein: CASTGLAGRTDTQYF.

In the case of this clone: An end of the junction differs from the germline gene, which may be a read error. The rearrangement uses TRBV20-1 and TRBJ1-4; D perhaps matches TRBD1 (5 bases). The CDR3 has 15 residues. The germline CDR1 and CDR2 sequences are DFQATT and SNEGSKA (reference sequence). In nucleotides, the CDR3 is TGCAGCGCTAGAGATGGCCAGGGACTTAATGAAAAACTGCTTTTT. Amino acid sequence: CSARDGQGLNEKLLF.

In its sample, this clone was seen a few times. The junction departs from the called germline gene at one end, perhaps through a read error. The chain joins TRBV2 to TRBJ2-2; TRBD1 agrees at 9 bases. The CDR3 contains 15 residues. Germline V gene sequence: CDR1 SNHLY, CDR2 FYNNEI. The CDR3 reads CASSRTGENTGELFF. The CDR3 coding sequence is TGTGCCAGCAGTAGGACAGGGGAGAACACCGGGGAGCTGTTTTTC.

Points on this clone: The CDR3 does not end in the conserved phenylalanine or tryptophan, so this is likely a read error. V and J are TRBV6-1 and TRBJ1-6, with a weak D call TRBD1 (6 bases). Trimming stripped 7 bases from V and 8 bases from J, with 12 bases between. This CDR3 spans 13 amino acids. CDR1 is MNHNS, CDR2 SASEGT, per germline. This CDR3 reads CASNIGGDSPLHL. CDR3 coding DNA: TGTGCCAGCAACATAGGGGGGGATTCACCCCTCCACTTA.

This clone was recorded a few times. The CDR3 loop is CASNRGGQETQYF. The CDR3, as DNA: TGTGCCAGCAATAGGGGGGGTCAAGAGACCCAGTACTTC. The rearrangement joins TRBV28 to TRBJ2-5, with TRBD2 as a possible D gene (7 bases). CDR3 length: 13 amino acids. Germline loops: CDR1 MDHEN, CDR2 SYDVKM. Trimming shortened V by 7 bases and J by 2 bases, and 11 bases separated the two germline ends.

This clone was detected many times. It may be a read error: a sequence one base away is much more abundant. Distinct nucleotide sequences in the sample also encode this CDR3. The rearrangement links TRBV27 to TRBJ2-7; D gene unclear. Between the trimmed V and J ends, which lost 6 bases and 5 bases, there was a span of 14 bases. The CDR3 has 13 amino acids. Looked up from germline, CDR1 is MNHEY and CDR2 is SMNVEV (reference sequence). The CDR3: CASRGPYWDEQYF. As DNA, the CDR3 is TGTGCCAGCAGAGGGCCCTACTGGGACGAGCAGTACTTC.

This clone is termed medium-sized. The CDR3, as DNA: TGTGCCAGCCAGTTGGGGGATTCAGCTAACGAGCAGTACTTC. It yields the protein CASQLGDSANEQYF. This chain joins TRBV6-1 and TRBJ2-7; the D call may be TRBD1 or TRBD2 (5 bases each). V was pared by 8 bases and J by 5 bases, with 19 bases between. The CDR3 is made up of 14 amino acids. The V gene's germline CDR1 is MNHNS and CDR2 SASEGT.

The chain has TRBV6-2 or TRBV6-3 and TRBJ2-1, with D perhaps TRBD2 (5 bases). V lost 4 bases to trimming and J lost 9 bases, with 25 bases between them. CDR1 and CDR2 from the germline V gene are MNHEY and SVGEGT. CDR3 size: 17 residues. CDR3 residues: CASSSPASRSSDTEQFF. The CDR3 DNA follows: TGTGCCAGCAGTTCCCCGGCTAGCCGGAGTTCCGACACTGAGCAGTTCTTC.

Ten or more counts support this clone. In the same sample, other DNA sequences code for this CDR3. The gene calls are TRBV9 and TRBJ1-1; D remains unclear. This CDR3 region has 15 residues. Trimming pared 0 bases from V and 6 bases from J, leaving 15 bases between. Germline V gene sequence: CDR1 SGDLS, CDR2 YYNGEE. The CDR3 loop is CASSVEGLAPPEAFF. In DNA form, the CDR3 reads TGTGCCAGCAGCGTAGAGGGTTTGGCTCCCCCTGAAGCTTTCTTT.

The chain combines TRBV6-1 with TRBJ1-5; D unclear. Deletions cut 5 bases from V and 8 bases from J, with 10 bases between. CDR1 MNHNS and CDR2 SASEGT come from the germline V gene. The CDR3 contains 12 residues. CDR3 amino acids: CASSRPGKPQHF. CDR3 DNA: TGTGCCAGCAGTCGCCCGGGTAAGCCCCAGCATTTT.

This clone was recorded many times. The J gene is TRBJ1-1, the V gene TRBV7-2; 7 bases are shared with TRBD1. Germline assignment: CDR1 SGHTA and CDR2 FQGNSA. With 5 bases clipped from V and 2 bases from J, the junction kept 8 bases outside the gene matches. CDR3 size: 15 residues. CDR3 in amino acids: CASSNRGSVNTEAFF. DNA for the CDR3: TGTGCCAGCAGCAACAGGGGCTCCGTAAACACTGAAGCTTTCTTT.

By share of the sample, this clone is medium-sized. The chain has TRBV29-1 and TRBJ2-1, with a tentative D call TRBD2 (6 bases). Germline V lookup: CDR1 SQVTM, CDR2 ANQGSEA. The CDR3 spans 12 residues. V lost 6 bases, J lost 1 base, and 7 bases lay in between. This chain's CDR3 is CSVEGSYNEQFF. In DNA form, the CDR3 reads TGCAGCGTGGAGGGGTCCTACAATGAGCAGTTCTTC.

By its share, this clone is medium-sized. The CDR3 is CAWSAKGGYEQYF. The CDR3 region has the DNA TGTGCCTGGAGTGCGAAGGGGGGATACGAGCAGTACTTC. This sequence joins TRBV30 and TRBJ2-7; tentatively, D is TRBD1 or TRBD2 (6 bases each). The CDR3 loop spans 13 amino acids. V lost 1 base and J lost 4, with 11 bases in between. CDR1 is GTSNPN, CDR2 SVGIG, per germline (reference sequence).